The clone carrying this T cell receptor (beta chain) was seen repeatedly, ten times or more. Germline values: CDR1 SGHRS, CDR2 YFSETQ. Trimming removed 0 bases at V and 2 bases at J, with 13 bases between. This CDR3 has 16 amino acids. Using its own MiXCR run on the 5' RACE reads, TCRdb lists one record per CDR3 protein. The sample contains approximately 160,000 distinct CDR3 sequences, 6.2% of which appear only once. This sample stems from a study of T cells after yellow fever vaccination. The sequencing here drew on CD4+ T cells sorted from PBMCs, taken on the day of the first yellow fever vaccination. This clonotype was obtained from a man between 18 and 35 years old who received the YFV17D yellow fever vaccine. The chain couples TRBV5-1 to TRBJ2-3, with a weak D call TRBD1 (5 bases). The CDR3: CASSLEGVGHTDTQYF. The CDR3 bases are TGCGCCAGCAGCTTGGAAGGGGTTGGCCACACAGATACGCAGTATTTT.